A single sample is the source of the 17 T cell receptor beta chains below, sequenced in a study of shared clonotypes between healthy human individuals. Sequencing was performed with immunoSEQ multiplex PCR; in TCRdb, only in-frame clones are kept and a portion is missing. The top ten clones hold over 0.12% of a sample with about 2.4 million clones, about 92% of them seen once. The sequencing input was naive CD4+ T cells sorted from blood. As to subset: CD45RA+ positively selected. These receptors were obtained from a man between 18 and 35 years old in good health.

The chain recombines TRBV7-8 with TRBJ2-7; 10 bases are a match to TRBD1. CDR3 size: 14 residues. The V segment lost 2 bases and the J segment 5 bases; nucleotides outside the gene matches: 3. Looked up from germline, CDR1 is SGHVS and CDR2 is FQNEAQ. The CDR3 region has the DNA TGTGCCAGCAGCTTAACGGGACAGGGGAACGAGCAGTACTTC. The encoded protein is CASSLTGQGNEQYF. Combining the CDR3 with reference TRBV7-8 and TRBJ2-7 gives the whole variable domain GAGVSQSPRYKVAKRGQDVALRCDPISGHVSLFWYQQALGQGPEFLTYFQNEAQLDKSGLPSDRFFAERPEGSVSTLKIQRTQQEDSAVYLCASSLTGQGNEQYFGPGTRLTVT.

The chain recombines TRBV5-6 with TRBJ1-2; D ambiguous. CDR3 length equals 14 residues. Germline lookup yields CDR1 SGHDT and CDR2 YYEEEE. V shed 0 bases and J shed 1 base, with 7 bases lying between them. The CDR3 here is CASSLGVVNYGYTF. CDR3 in DNA: TGTGCCAGCAGCTTGGGGGTGGTTAACTATGGCTACACCTTC.

The J gene is TRBJ2-3, the V gene TRBV27, with TRBD2 identical over 14 bases. Germline values: CDR1 MNHEY, CDR2 SMNVEV (reference sequence). The CDR3 is 14 amino acids. Trimming cost V 8 bases and J 6 bases; bases outside gene matches: 4. The CDR3 DNA sequence: TGTGCCAGCCGGGGACTAGCGGGAGAGGATACGCAGTATTTT. Its protein product is CASRGLAGEDTQYF.

V and J are TRBV7-6 and TRBJ2-5, with TRBD1 matching 8 bases. The germline CDR1 and CDR2 sequences are SGHVS and FNYEAQ. With 4 bases clipped from V and 4 bases from J, the junction kept 5 bases outside the gene matches. The CDR3 extends over 14 amino acids. CDR3 residues: CASSSRTGRETQYF. Written as DNA, the CDR3 is TGTGCCAGCAGCTCCCGGACAGGGCGAGAGACCCAGTACTTC.

The rearrangement links TRBV7-9 to TRBJ1-4; 11 nucleotides match TRBD1. This CDR3 contains 15 residues. CDR1 is SEHNR, CDR2 FQNEAQ, per germline (reference sequence). With 5 bases clipped from V and 4 bases from J, the junction kept 3 bases outside the gene matches. The CDR3 region is CASSDGTGGNEKLFF. For the CDR3, the DNA is TGTGCCAGCAGCGACGGGACAGGGGGTAATGAAAAACTGTTTTTT.

The chain carries TRBV28 and TRBJ1-6; the match to TRBD1 covers 9 bases. This CDR3 spans 14 amino acids. V shed 5 bases, J shed 9 bases, and the junction held 5 bases outside the gene matches. CDR1 MDHEN and CDR2 SYDVKM come from the germline V gene. CDR3 sequence: CASSAGQGRSPLHF. Here the CDR3 DNA reads TGTGCCAGCAGTGCGGGACAGGGACGTTCACCCCTCCACTTT.

CDR3 coding DNA: TGTGCCAGCAGCCAAGATTTGATAGGGGGTTTCTTT. Its protein product is CASSQDLIGGFF. The V call is TRBV14, the J call TRBJ1-1, with D possibly matching TRBD1 (6 bases). Germline lookup yields CDR1 SGHDN and CDR2 FVKESK. Trimming took off 0 bases at V and 13 bases at J, with 12 bases between the two ends. The CDR3 covers 12 residues.

The chain joins TRBV5-4 to TRBJ1-4; D is uncertain. This CDR3 contains 12 residues. V was clipped by 4 bases and J by 4 bases, with 5 bases between them. CDR1 is SGHNT, CDR2 YYREEE, per germline (reference sequence). In nucleotides, the CDR3 is TGTGCCAGCAGCCGAGGTAATGAAAAACTGTTTTTT. As protein: CASSRGNEKLFF.

This chain connects TRBV4-1 to TRBJ1-1; possible D gene TRBD1, 5 bases. CDR3 length: 15 residues. Germline V gives CDR1 MGHRA, CDR2 YSYEKL. The V end lost 4 bases, the J end lost 0 bases, and 12 bases lay between the germline ends. This CDR3 is CASSPAGAMNTEAFF. CDR3 bases: TGCGCCAGCAGCCCCGCCGGGGCAATGAACACTGAAGCTTTCTTT.

CDR3 sequence: CASSPGPGQETQYF. The CDR3 DNA sequence: TGTGCCAGCAGCCCCGGCCCAGGGCAAGAGACCCAGTACTTC. The chain recombines TRBV5-6 with TRBJ2-5, with a weak D call TRBD1 (5 bases). The CDR3 extends over 14 amino acids. Trimming pared 4 bases from V and 2 bases from J, leaving 12 bases between. CDR1 and CDR2 (germline): SGHDT, YYEEEE.

The rearrangement joins TRBV4-2 to TRBJ2-2; TRBD1 is a possible D gene (5 bases). The germline V gene has CDR1 LGHNA and CDR2 YNFKEQ. V was cut by 0 bases and J by 8 bases, with 7 bases left in between. This CDR3 contains 13 residues. The CDR3 nucleotides are TGTGCCAGCAGCCAAGACAGGGTTGGGGAGCTGTTTTTT. Translating it yields CASSQDRVGELFF.

The CDR3 loop reads CASSPSGTTNTGELFF. CDR3 nucleotide sequence: TGTGCCAGCAGCCCCTCCGGGACAACCAACACCGGGGAGCTGTTTTTT. V is TRBV7-3 and J is TRBJ2-2; perhaps TRBD1 as D (6 bases). Germline loops: CDR1 SGHTA, CDR2 FQGTGA. The CDR3 runs 16 residues. With 5 bases removed from V and 2 bases from J, the gap between germline ends came to 15 bases.

The chain links TRBV11-2 to TRBJ2-4, with TRBD2 identical over 10 bases. Germline V lookup: CDR1 SGHAT, CDR2 FQNNGV. The CDR3 extends over 16 amino acids. The V gene end was trimmed by 0 bases and the J gene end by 6 bases; junction bases not matched to a gene: 5. The CDR3 DNA reads as TGTGCCAGCAGCTTAGACTGGCTAGCGGGGGTAAACATTCAGTACTTC. This gives the protein CASSLDWLAGVNIQYF.

This clone has only one observation. The chain uses TRBV28 and TRBJ1-5; tentatively, D is TRBD1 (5 bases). The CDR3 sequence is 17 residues long. CDR1 and CDR2 from the germline V gene are MDHEN and SYDVKM. V was shortened by 4 bases and J by 4 bases, with 20 bases between the two germline ends. The CDR3 DNA follows: TGTGCCAGCAGTTCACCCTTCAGACGCAGGGAAAATCAGCCCCAGCATTTT. It encodes CASSSPFRRRENQPQHF.

The chain employs TRBV15 and TRBJ2-7; D is perhaps TRBD2 (5 bases). The CDR3 length is 15 residues. V was shortened by 0 bases and J by 6 bases, with 15 bases between the two germline ends. Looked up from germline, CDR1 is LNHNV and CDR2 is YYDKDF (reference sequence). The CDR3 spells CATSRDPDTAGEQYF. CDR3 coding DNA: TGTGCCACCAGCAGAGATCCAGACACCGCGGGCGAGCAGTACTTC.

V gene TRBV30 combines with J gene TRBJ2-1; tentative D call: TRBD2 (6 bases). The CDR3 contains 14 residues. The V end was cut by 2 bases, the J end by 2 bases, with 10 bases between. Per the germline V gene, CDR1 is GTSNPN and CDR2 is SVGIG (reference sequence). The CDR3 nucleotides are TGTGCCTGGAGTAAGCGGGCCACCTACAATGAGCAGTTCTTC. Translation: CAWSKRATYNEQFF.

J is TRBJ2-1 and V is TRBV5-5, with a possible D match to TRBD2 (6 bases). Trimming removed 3 bases at V and 9 bases at J, with 13 bases between. Germline assignment: CDR1 SGHKS and CDR2 YYEKEE (reference sequence). The CDR3 has 13 residues. CDR3 amino acids: CASSWGGGSEQFF. The DNA of the CDR3 is TGTGCCAGCAGCTGGGGAGGTGGTAGTGAGCAGTTCTTC.